Listed here are 20 T cell receptor beta chains from one sample, sequenced in a study of T cells expressing NK-cell markers. From its re-call of the 5' RACE reads, TCRdb lists each CDR3 protein once, without DNA. In total, the table holds tens of thousands of distinct CDR3 sequences. What was sequenced was blood T cells: a sorted CD56 or NKG2C T cell subset, CD4+ or CD8+ T cells, or bulk PBMC T cells (not recorded which). These receptors were obtained from a man aged 18 to 69 in good health.

V usage is TRBV2 and J usage is TRBJ1-1. The CDR3 runs 15 residues. Germline assignment: CDR1 SNHLY and CDR2 FYNNEI. This CDR3 reads CASSAQTLSMAEAFF.

V is TRBV5-1 and J is TRBJ2-3; TCRdb outputs TRBD1, but without DNA this stays unchecked. This CDR3 spans 15 amino acids. CDR1 is SGHRS, CDR2 YFSETQ, per germline. The CDR3 is CASSSGTDPPDTQYF.

V is TRBV24-1 and J is TRBJ1-2; checking the TCRdb D call of TRBD1 is not possible without DNA. This CDR3 is built from 14 residues. The germline gives CDR1 KGHDR, CDR2 SFDVKD. The CDR3 is CATSDLGHAYGYTF.

The chain recombines TRBV5-1 with TRBJ1-2; TCRdb outputs TRBD1, but without DNA this stays unchecked. Per germline, CDR1 SGHRS and CDR2 YFSETQ. This CDR3 is 15 amino acids long. The CDR3 reads CASSLGQGRYYGYTF.

The chain has TRBV24-1 and TRBJ2-5. There are 15 residues in the CDR3. Germline loops: CDR1 KGHDR, CDR2 SFDVKD. CDR3 protein: CATSDNRGTQETQYF.

The CDR3 is CASSLPTYGGAIDEQYF. The chain uses TRBV28 and TRBJ2-7; TCRdb selects TRBD2, and the lack of DNA leaves this call unchecked. The CDR3 consists of 17 residues. Germline V CDR1 and CDR2: MDHEN, SYDVKM.

The chain joins TRBV7-9 to TRBJ2-5; TCRdb names TRBD1, which stays unverified in the absence of DNA. The CDR3 has 16 residues. Germline V CDR1 and CDR2: SEHNR, FQNEAQ (reference sequence). The CDR3: CASSLVSGMDIETQYF.

The V and J genes are TRBV5-1 and TRBJ2-1; TCRdb picks TRBD2, but there is no DNA to check that call. CDR3 size: 14 residues. The germline gives CDR1 SGHRS, CDR2 YFSETQ. CDR3 sequence reads: CASSQLAGFNEQFF.

The chain carries TRBV10-3 and TRBJ1-2; the TRBD1 assignment by TCRdb is unverifiable without DNA. From germline, CDR1 is ENHRY and CDR2 SYGVKD. The CDR3 sequence is 16 residues long. CDR3 sequence reads: CAISGALRTSSYGYTF.

The gene calls are TRBV30 and TRBJ1-6; TCRdb's D gene call, TRBD1, goes unchecked for lack of DNA. The CDR3 sequence is 17 residues long. The V gene's germline CDR1 is GTSNPN and CDR2 SVGIG (reference sequence). The CDR3: CAWSVLPPGLGNSPLHF.

The V call is TRBV9, the J call TRBJ1-1. The CDR3 runs 13 residues. In germline, CDR1 is SGDLS, CDR2 YYNGEE. The CDR3 reads CASSVGMNTEAFF. Full variable domain (missing parts from reference TRBV9 and TRBJ1-1): DSGVTQTPKHLITATGQRVTLRCSPRSGDLSVYWYQQSLDQGLQFLIQYYNGEERAKGNILERFSAQQFPDLHSELNLSSLELGDSALYFCASSVGMNTEAFFGQGTRLTVV.

V gene TRBV5-1 combines with J gene TRBJ2-3; the D call from TCRdb, TRBD2, cannot be confirmed without DNA. Germline V gene lookup returns CDR1 SGHRS and CDR2 YFSETQ. This CDR3 has 14 residues. The CDR3 loop reads CASSGGGSTDTQYF.

This chain uses TRBV7-7 with TRBJ1-4; without DNA, the TCRdb call of TRBD1 cannot be checked. This CDR3 contains 17 residues. CDR1 and CDR2 from the germline V gene are SSHAT and FNYEAQ (reference sequence). CDR3 sequence reads: CASSLKSRTGVGEKLFF.

This chain joins TRBV2 and TRBJ2-7; the TCRdb D gene call, TRBD1, has no DNA to confirm it. Germline lookup yields CDR1 SNHLY and CDR2 FYNNEI. The CDR3 totals 13 residues. CDR3 region: CATRTGSSYEQYF.

The chain carries TRBV6-5 and TRBJ2-2; the TCRdb call, TRBD1, lacks DNA for checking. Germline V gene sequence: CDR1 MNHEY, CDR2 SVGAGI. There are 16 residues in the CDR3. CDR3 residues: CASSYPTGGYTGELFF.

The rearrangement uses TRBV28 and TRBJ2-2; checking the TCRdb D call of TRBD1 is not possible without DNA. Germline CDR1 is MDHEN and CDR2 is SYDVKM. The CDR3 has 15 residues. Here the CDR3 reads CASTPPLLNTGELFF.

CDR3 sequence reads: CASSLRLAGEFF. This chain uses TRBV5-6 with TRBJ2-1; there is no DNA to check the TCRdb D call of TRBD2. Looked up from germline, CDR1 is SGHDT and CDR2 is YYEEEE. This CDR3 is 12 amino acids long.

The V and J genes are TRBV2 and TRBJ1-5. The CDR3 runs 13 residues. Per the germline V gene, CDR1 is SNHLY and CDR2 is FYNNEI. CDR3 region: CASSDSWNQPQHF. Full variable domain (remainder filled in from reference TRBV2 and TRBJ1-5): EPEVTQTPSHQVTQMGQEVILRCVPISNHLYFYWYRQILGQKVEFLVSFYNNEISEKSEIFDDQFSVERPDGSNFTLKIRSTKLEDSAMYFCASSDSWNQPQHFGDGTRLSIL.

This sequence joins TRBV21-1 and TRBJ2-7; the D call from TCRdb, TRBD2, cannot be confirmed without DNA. TRBV21-1 is annotated as a pseudogene. This CDR3 comprises 17 residues. CDR3 protein: CASSKGNKGGGDYEQYF.

This CDR3 reads CSVPTGGGNYGYTF. The gene calls are TRBV29-1 and TRBJ1-2; TCRdb's D call of TRBD1 is untestable without DNA. CDR3 length: 14 amino acids. Germline-derived CDR1 and CDR2 are SQVTM and ANQGSEA.